This TCR beta chain comes out of a study of blood T cell repertoires in COVID-19. The assay was immunoSEQ multiplex PCR, and TCRdb's table has in-frame clones only and misses some. The table records around 81,000 clones, roughly 86% of them present only once. The table lists this clone with a count of one. V was trimmed by 5 bases and J by 0 bases, leaving 12 bases between them. The CDR3 contains 15 residues. The germline CDR1 and CDR2 sequences are SGDLS and YYNGEE. The chain combines TRBV9 with TRBJ1-3; D unclear. The sample comprised peripheral blood. This clonotype originated in a man aged 70-80 years with acute or convalescent COVID-19. CDR3 bases: TGTGCCAGCAGGCCTGGAGAAAGCTCTGGAAACACCATATATTTT. Translating gives CASRPGESSGNTIYF. Filled out from reference TRBV9 and TRBJ1-3, the complete variable domain reads DSGVTQTPKHLITATGQRVTLRCSPRSGDLSVYWYQQSLDQGLQFLIQYYNGEERAKGNILERFSAQQFPDLHSELNLSSLELGDSALYFCASRPGESSGNTIYFGEGSWLTVV.